This T cell receptor beta chain was observed in a study of CD8 T cells in ankylosing spondylitis. General study results and limits: Earlier authors reported some of these motif variants in reactive arthritis synovial fluid and blood. From matched ankylosing spondylitis synovial fluid, disease-linked clones were reportedly recovered at significantly enriched levels. A motif in TCR beta, a set of under ten highly homologous variants, appeared characteristic of ankylosing spondylitis blood. Disease-linked clones bore a CD8+ phenotype, appearing relatively rarely in peripheral blood.

Generation of TCR beta libraries employed quantitative 5'-RACE incorporating molecular barcodes. TCRdb used MiXCR to reprocess the 5' RACE reads, holding one entry per CDR3 protein. The data contain some 240,000 distinct CDR3 sequences, 5.5% to 7.5% of them seen just once; the ten biggest clones take up 11% to 15%. The V and J ends lost 4 bases and 2 bases respectively, with 23 bases between them. Germline assignment: CDR1 SGHRS and CDR2 YFSETQ. The CDR3 has 18 residues. This clonotype was recorded a few times. As yet, its antigen is unknown. The sequence was collected from a male donor with ankylosing spondylitis. This chain joins TRBV5-1 and TRBJ2-3, with D possibly matching TRBD2 (6 bases). Sequencing was done on a sample of blood, either unsorted or a sorted T cell fraction (not recorded which). CDR3 protein: CASSREIERDSSTDTQYF. The CDR3 nucleotides read TGCGCCAGCAGCCGGGAAATTGAACGGGACTCTTCCACAGATACGCAGTATTTT.